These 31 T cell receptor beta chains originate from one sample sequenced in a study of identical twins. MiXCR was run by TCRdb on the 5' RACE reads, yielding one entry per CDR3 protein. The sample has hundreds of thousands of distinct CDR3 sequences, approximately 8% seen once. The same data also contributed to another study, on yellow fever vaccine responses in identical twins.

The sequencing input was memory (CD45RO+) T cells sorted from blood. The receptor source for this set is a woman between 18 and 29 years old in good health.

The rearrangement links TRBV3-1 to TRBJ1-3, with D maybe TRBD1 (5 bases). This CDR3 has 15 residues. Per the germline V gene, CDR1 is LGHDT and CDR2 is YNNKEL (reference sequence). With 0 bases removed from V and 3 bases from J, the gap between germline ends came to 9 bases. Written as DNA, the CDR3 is TGTGCCAGCAGCCAAGACGCAGGGCGTGGAAACACCATATATTTT. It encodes CASSQDAGRGNTIYF.

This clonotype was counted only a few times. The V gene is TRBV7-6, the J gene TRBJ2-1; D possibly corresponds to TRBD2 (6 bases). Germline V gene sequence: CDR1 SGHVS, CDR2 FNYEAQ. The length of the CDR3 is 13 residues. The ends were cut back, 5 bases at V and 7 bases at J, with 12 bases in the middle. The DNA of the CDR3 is TGTGCCAGCAGCCCCGGCGGGGTTAATGAGCAGTTCTTC. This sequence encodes CASSPGGVNEQFF.

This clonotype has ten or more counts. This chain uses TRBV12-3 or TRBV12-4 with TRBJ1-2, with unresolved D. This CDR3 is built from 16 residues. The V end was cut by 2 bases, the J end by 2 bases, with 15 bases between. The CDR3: CASSLFERGENYGYTF. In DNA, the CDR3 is TGTGCCAGCAGTTTATTCGAGCGGGGTGAGAACTATGGCTACACCTTC.

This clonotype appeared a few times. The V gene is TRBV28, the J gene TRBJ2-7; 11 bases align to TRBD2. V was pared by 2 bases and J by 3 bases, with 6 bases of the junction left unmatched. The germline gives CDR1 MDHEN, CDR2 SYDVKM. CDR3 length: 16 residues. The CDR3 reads CASSLRVAGGFYEQYF. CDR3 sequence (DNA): TGTGCCAGCAGTTTAAGGGTAGCGGGAGGGTTCTACGAGCAGTACTTC.

In DNA, the CDR3 is TGTGCCAGCAGCAACCAGCGGGGGCAAGAGACCCAGTACTTC. Its protein is CASSNQRGQETQYF. This rearrangement joins TRBV5-6 to TRBJ2-5; 8 bases agree with TRBD2. CDR1 is SGHDT and CDR2 is YYEEEE in the germline V gene. The CDR3 runs to 14 residues. Trimming at V came to 4 bases and at J to 2 bases, leaving 4 bases not matched to a gene. The full variable domain, rest sourced from reference TRBV5-6 and TRBJ2-5, is DAGVTQSPTHLIKTRGQQVTLRCSPKSGHDTVSWYQQALGQGPQFIFQYYEEEERQRGNFPDRFSGHQFPNYSSELNVNALLLGDSALYLCASSNQRGQETQYFGPGTRLLVL.

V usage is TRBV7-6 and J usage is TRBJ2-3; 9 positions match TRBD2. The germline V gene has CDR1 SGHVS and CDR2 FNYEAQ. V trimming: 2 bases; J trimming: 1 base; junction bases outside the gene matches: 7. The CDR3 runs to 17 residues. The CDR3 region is CASSLLAGEPGTDTQYF. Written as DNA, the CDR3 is TGTGCCAGCAGCTTATTAGCGGGGGAACCAGGCACAGATACGCAGTATTTT.

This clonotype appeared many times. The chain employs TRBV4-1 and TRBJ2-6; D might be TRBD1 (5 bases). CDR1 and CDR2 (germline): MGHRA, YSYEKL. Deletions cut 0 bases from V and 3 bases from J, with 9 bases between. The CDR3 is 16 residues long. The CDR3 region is CASSQDIGVGANVLTF. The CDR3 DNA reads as TGCGCCAGCAGCCAAGATATAGGGGTTGGGGCCAACGTCCTGACTTTC.

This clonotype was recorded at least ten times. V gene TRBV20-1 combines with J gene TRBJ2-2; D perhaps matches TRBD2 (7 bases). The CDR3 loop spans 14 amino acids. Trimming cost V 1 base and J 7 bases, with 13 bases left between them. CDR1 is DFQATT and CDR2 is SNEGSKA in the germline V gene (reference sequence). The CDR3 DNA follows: TGCAGTGCTAGAGCGGGGGGCCACGTCGGGGAGCTGTTTTTT. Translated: CSARAGGHVGELFF.

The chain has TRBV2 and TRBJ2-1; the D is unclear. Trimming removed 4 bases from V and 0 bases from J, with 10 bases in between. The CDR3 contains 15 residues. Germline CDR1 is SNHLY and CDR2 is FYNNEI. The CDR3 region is CASSGGGSSYNEQFF. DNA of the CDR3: TGTGCCAGCAGTGGCGGCGGTAGCTCCTACAATGAGCAGTTCTTC.

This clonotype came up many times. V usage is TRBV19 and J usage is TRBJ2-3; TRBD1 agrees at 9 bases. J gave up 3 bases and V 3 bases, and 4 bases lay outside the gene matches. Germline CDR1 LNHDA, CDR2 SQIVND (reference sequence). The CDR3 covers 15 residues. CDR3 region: CASSIGTGRTDTQYF. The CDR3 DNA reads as TGTGCCAGTAGTATCGGGACAGGGCGTACAGATACGCAGTATTTT.

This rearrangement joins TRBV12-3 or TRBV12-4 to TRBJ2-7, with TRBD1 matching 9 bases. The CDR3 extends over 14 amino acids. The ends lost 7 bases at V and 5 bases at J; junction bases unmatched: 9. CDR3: CASNPGQGLHEQYF. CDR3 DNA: TGTGCCAGCAACCCGGGACAGGGTCTCCACGAGCAGTACTTC.

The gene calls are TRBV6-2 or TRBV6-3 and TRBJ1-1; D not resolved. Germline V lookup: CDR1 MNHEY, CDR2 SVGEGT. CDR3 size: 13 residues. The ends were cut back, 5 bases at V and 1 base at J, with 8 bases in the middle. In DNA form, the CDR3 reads TGTGCCAGCAGTAAGGTCCGGAACACTGAAGCTTTCTTT. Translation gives CASSKVRNTEAFF.

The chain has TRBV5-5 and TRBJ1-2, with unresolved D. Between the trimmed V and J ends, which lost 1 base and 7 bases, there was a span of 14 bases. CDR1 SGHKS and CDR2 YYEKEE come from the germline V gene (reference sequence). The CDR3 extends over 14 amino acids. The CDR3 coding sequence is TGTGCCAGCAGCTTGTACGAGGTTCGGGCTGGCTACACCTTC. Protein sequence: CASSLYEVRAGYTF.

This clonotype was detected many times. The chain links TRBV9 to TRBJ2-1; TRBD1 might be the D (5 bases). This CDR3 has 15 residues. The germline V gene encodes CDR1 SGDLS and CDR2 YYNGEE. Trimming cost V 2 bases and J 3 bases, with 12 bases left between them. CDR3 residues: CASSVRTSVYNEQFF. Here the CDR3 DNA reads TGTGCCAGCAGCGTCAGGACATCGGTCTACAATGAGCAGTTCTTC.

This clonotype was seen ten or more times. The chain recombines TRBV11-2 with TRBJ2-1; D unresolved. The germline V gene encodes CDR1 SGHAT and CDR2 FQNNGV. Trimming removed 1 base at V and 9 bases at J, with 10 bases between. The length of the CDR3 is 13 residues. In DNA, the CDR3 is TGTGCCAGCAGCTTAGTGGTGGCCACTGAGCAGTTCTTC. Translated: CASSLVVATEQFF.

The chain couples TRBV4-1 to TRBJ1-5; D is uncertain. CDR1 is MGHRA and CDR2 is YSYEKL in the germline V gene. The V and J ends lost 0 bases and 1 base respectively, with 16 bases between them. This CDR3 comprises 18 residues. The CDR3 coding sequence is TGCGCCAGCAGCCAAGAATATGAAGGCCTCCGCAGCAATCAGCCCCAGCATTTT. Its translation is CASSQEYEGLRSNQPQHF.

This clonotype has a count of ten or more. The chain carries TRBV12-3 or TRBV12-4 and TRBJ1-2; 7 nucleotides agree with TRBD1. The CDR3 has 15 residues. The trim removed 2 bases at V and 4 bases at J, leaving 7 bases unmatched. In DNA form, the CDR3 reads TGTGCCAGCAGTTTAAGAGACAGGGAGGGCTATGGCTACACCTTC. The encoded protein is CASSLRDREGYGYTF.

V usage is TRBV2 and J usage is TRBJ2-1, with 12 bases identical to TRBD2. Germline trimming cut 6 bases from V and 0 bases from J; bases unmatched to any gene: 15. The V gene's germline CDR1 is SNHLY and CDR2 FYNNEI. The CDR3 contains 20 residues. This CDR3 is CASRETSGTSGQHSYNEQFF. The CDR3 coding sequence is TGTGCCAGCAGGGAAACCAGCGGGACTAGCGGGCAACACTCCTACAATGAGCAGTTCTTC.

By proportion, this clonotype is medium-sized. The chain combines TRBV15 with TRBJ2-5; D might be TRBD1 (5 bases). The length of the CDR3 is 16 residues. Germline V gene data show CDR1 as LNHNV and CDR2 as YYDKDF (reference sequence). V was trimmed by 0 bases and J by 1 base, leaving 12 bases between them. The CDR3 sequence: CATSRDNRRIQETQYF. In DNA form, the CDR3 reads TGTGCCACCAGCAGAGATAACAGGCGAATCCAAGAGACCCAGTACTTC.

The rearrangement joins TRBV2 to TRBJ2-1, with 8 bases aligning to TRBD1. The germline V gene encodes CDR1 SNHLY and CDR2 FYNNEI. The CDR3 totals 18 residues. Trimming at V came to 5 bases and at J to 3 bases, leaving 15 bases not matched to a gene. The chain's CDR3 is CASSYRTPTGAVYNEQFF. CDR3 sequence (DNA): TGTGCCAGCAGTTATCGGACCCCGACAGGGGCGGTCTACAATGAGCAGTTCTTC.

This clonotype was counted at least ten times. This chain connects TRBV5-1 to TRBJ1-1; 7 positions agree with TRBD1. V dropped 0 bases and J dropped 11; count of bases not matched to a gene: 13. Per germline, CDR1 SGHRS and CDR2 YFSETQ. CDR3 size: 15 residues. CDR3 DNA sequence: TGCGCCAGCAGCTTGGTCGGGACTCAGGGGGAAAAGGCTTTCTTT. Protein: CASSLVGTQGEKAFF.

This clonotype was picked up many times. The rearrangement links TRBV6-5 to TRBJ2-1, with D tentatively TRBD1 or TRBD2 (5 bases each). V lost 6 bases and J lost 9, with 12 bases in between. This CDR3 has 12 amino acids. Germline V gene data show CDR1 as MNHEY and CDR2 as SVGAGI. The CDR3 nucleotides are TGTGCCAGCAGACGAGGGGCGGGTGAGCAGTTCTTC. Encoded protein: CASRRGAGEQFF.

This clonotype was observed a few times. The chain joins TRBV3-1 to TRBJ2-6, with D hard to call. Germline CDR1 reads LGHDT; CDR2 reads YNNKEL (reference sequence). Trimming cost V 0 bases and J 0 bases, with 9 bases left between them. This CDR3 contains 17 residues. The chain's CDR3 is CASSQDWSSSGANVLTF. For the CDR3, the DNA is TGTGCCAGCAGCCAAGATTGGTCCAGCTCTGGGGCCAACGTCCTGACTTTC.

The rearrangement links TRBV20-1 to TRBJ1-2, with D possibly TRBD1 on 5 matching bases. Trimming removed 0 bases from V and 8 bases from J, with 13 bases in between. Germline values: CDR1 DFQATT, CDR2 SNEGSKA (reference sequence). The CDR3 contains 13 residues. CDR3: CSARDLGALGYTF. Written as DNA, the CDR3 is TGCAGTGCTAGAGATCTAGGGGCTCTGGGCTACACCTTC.

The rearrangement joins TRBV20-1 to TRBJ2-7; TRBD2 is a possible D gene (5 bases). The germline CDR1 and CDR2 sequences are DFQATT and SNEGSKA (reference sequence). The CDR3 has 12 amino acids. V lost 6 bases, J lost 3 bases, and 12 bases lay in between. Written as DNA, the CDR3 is TGCAGTGCCCTAACTAGAAACTACGAGCAGTACTTC. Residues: CSALTRNYEQYF.

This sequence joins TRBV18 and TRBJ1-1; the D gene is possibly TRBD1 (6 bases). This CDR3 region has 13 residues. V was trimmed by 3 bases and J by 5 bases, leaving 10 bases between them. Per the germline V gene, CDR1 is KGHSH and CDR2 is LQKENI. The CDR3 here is CASSPTRGTEAFF. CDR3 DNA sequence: TGTGCCAGCTCACCTACTAGGGGGACTGAAGCTTTCTTT.

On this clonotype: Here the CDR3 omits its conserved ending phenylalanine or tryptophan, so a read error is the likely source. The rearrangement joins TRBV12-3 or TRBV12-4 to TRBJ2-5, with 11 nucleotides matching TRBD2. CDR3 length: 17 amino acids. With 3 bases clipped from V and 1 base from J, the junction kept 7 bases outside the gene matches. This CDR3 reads CASSFWLAGGVQETQYL. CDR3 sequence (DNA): TGTGCCAGCAGTTTTTGGCTAGCGGGGGGTGTCCAAGAGACCCAGTACCTC.

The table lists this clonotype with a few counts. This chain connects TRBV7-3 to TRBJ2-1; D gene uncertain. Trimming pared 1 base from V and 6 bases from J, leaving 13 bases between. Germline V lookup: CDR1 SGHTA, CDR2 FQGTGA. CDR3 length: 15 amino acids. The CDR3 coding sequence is TGTGCCAGCAGCTTAAGTACCTCGCTAAGCAATGAGCAGTTCTTC. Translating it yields CASSLSTSLSNEQFF.

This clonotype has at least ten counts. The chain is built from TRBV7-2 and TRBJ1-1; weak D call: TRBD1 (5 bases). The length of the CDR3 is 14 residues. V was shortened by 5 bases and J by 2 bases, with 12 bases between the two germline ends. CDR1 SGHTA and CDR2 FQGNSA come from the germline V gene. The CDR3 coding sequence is TGTGCCAGCAGCCAAGGGGTTACTAACACTGAAGCTTTCTTT. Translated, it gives CASSQGVTNTEAFF.

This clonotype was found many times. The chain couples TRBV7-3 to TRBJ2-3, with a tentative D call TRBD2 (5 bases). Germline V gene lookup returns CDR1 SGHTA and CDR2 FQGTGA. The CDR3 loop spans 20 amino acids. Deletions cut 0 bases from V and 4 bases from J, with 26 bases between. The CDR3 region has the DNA TGTGCCAGCAGCTTAACGTTAATGGTGTCGGGTGACTACTCTCCAGATACGCAGTATTTT. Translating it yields CASSLTLMVSGDYSPDTQYF.

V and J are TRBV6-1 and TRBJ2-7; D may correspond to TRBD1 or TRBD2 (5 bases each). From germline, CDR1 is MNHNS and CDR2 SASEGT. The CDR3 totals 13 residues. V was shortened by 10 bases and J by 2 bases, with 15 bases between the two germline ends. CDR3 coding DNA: TGTGCCACCGGGACGGGCCAAGCCTACGAGCAGTACGTC. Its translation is CATGTGQAYEQYV.